Listed below are T cell receptor beta chains from one sample, sequenced in a study of control samples from healthy donors and cancer patients. Assay used: immunoSEQ multiplex PCR; TCRdb lists only in-frame clones, some missing. In all, the sample yields 150,000 to 200,000 clones. Sequenced: blood. Receptor source: a woman in her thirties in good health. CDR3s include the opening cysteine and the closing phenylalanine or tryptophan. The D gene is left open where the match is weak.

TRBJ2-5 | TRBV5-4 | - | CASSLGVIETQYF | TGTGCCAGCAGCTTGGGGGTGATAGAGACCCAGTACTTC
TRBJ2-7 | TRBV6-5 | - | CASSFTGGVYEQYF | TGTGCCAGCAGTTTTACGGGGGGCGTATACGAGCAGTACTTC
TRBJ1-6 | TRBV7-9 | - | CASSFAARGGSPLHF | TGTGCCAGCAGCTTCGCGGCCAGAGGAGGGTCACCCCTCCACTTT
TRBJ1-5 | TRBV20-1 | - | CSASGDQPQHF | TGCAGTGCTAGTGGGGATCAGCCCCAGCATTTT
TRBJ2-7 | TRBV19 | - | CASSIGSAGDEQYF | TGTGCCAGTAGTATAGGGTCGGCAGGGGACGAGCAGTACTTC
TRBJ1-3 | TRBV18 | TRBD1 | CASSPESRQGSGNTIYF | TGTGCCAGCTCACCTGAGTCGCGACAGGGCTCTGGAAACACCATATATTTT
TRBJ1-2 | TRBV6-2/TRBV6-3 | - | CASSSSTGPSF | TGTGCCAGCAGTTCCTCGACAGGTCCCTCCTTC
TRBJ1-4 | TRBV3-1/TRBV3-2 | - | CASSHRMELFF | TGTGCCAGCAGCCATCGAATGGAACTGTTTTTT
TRBJ1-1 | TRBV15 | TRBD1 | CATSRTTGGDGGAFF | TGTGCCACCAGCCGCACGACAGGGGGAGACGGTGGAGCTTTCTTT
TRBJ1-4 | TRBV28 | - | CASVGGATNEKLFF | TGTGCCAGCGTTGGGGGGGCAACTAATGAAAAACTGTTTTTT
TRBJ1-1 | TRBV2 | - | CASSAITGTRDPYMTFF | TGTGCCAGCAGCGCGATTACAGGCACTCGGGACCCATATATGACTTTCTTT
TRBJ1-5 | TRBV10-3 | - | CAISESWGSQPQHF | TGTGCCATCAGTGAGTCATGGGGCTCTCAGCCCCAGCATTTT
TRBJ1-3 | TRBV7-9 | TRBD1 | CASSRTGDVGNTIYF | TGTGCCAGCAGCCGAACAGGGGACGTGGGAAACACCATATATTTT
TRBJ2-1 | TRBV19 | - | CASSPRGYNEQFF | TGTGCCAGTAGTCCGCGTGGATACAATGAGCAGTTCTTC
TRBJ1-6 | TRBV7-3 | - | CASSLITGRVNSPLHF | TGTGCCAGCAGCTTAATTACCGGCAGGGTTAATTCACCCCTCCACTTT
TRBJ1-2 | TRBV6-2/TRBV6-3 | - | CASSYSSRYTF | TGTGCCAGCAGTTACTCGAGTAGGTACACCTTC
TRBJ2-3 | TRBV5-1 | - | CASSRLTSARTDTQYF | TGCGCCAGCAGCCGCCTGACGAGTGCGCGCACAGATACGCAGTATTTT
TRBJ1-2 | TRBV11-2 | - | CASSLPARYRYGYTF | TGTGCCAGCAGCTTACCCGCCAGATACCGGTATGGCTACACCTTC
TRBJ2-3 | TRBV6-6 | TRBD2 | CASSPTGLAGGTDTQYF | TGTGCCAGCAGTCCCACAGGGCTAGCGGGGGGAACAGATACGCAGTATTTT
TRBJ2-1 | TRBV11-3 | - | CASSLGGSYNEQFF | TGTGCCAGCAGCTTAGGAGGGTCCTACAATGAGCAGTTCTTC
TRBJ1-3 | TRBV7-2 | - | CASSPIPLTGNTIYF | TGTGCCAGCAGCCCAATCCCACTCACAGGAAACACCATATATTTT
TRBJ1-3 | TRBV9 | - | CASSALTGPSGNTIYF | TGTGCCAGCAGCGCCCTTACAGGGCCCTCTGGAAACACCATATATTTT
TRBJ1-1 | TRBV15 | - | CATSRDLSVGWTEAFF | TGTGCCACCAGCAGAGATTTGTCTGTCGGGTGGACTGAAGCTTTCTTT
TRBJ1-2 | TRBV6-1 | - | CASSERAGGYTF | TGTGCCAGCAGTGAGCGCGCCGGGGGCTACACCTTC
TRBJ2-3 | TRBV27 | - | CASSLQARPPDTQYF | TGTGCCAGCAGTTTACAAGCCCGGCCCCCGGATACGCAGTATTTT
TRBJ1-1 | TRBV11-3 | - | CASSPYPNTEAFF | TGTGCCAGCAGCCCATACCCGAACACTGAAGCTTTCTTT
TRBJ2-6 | TRBV6-6 | TRBD1 | CASSRQGDISGANVLTF | TGTGCCAGCAGTCGACAGGGTGATATCTCTGGGGCCAACGTCCTGACTTTC
TRBJ1-2 | TRBV11-2 | TRBD1 | CASSPSWQGGDYGYTF | TGTGCCAGCAGCCCCAGTTGGCAGGGGGGTGACTATGGCTACACCTTC
TRBJ1-5 | TRBV6-5 | - | CASSYEAGGQPQHF | TGTGCCAGCAGTTACGAGGCGGGGGGTCAGCCCCAGCATTTT
TRBJ2-1 | TRBV7-6 | TRBD1 | CASSKRDRGLNEQFF | TGTGCCAGCAGCAAGCGGGACAGGGGATTAAATGAGCAGTTCTTC
TRBJ2-6 | TRBV6-2/TRBV6-3 | - | CASSLNNLSGANVLTF | TGTGCCAGCAGTTTAAACAATCTTTCTGGGGCCAACGTCCTGACTTTC
TRBJ2-7 | TRBV5-1 | TRBD2 | CASSTGLANYEQYF | TGCGCCAGCAGCACCGGACTAGCGAACTACGAGCAGTACTTC
TRBJ2-1 | TRBV6-6 | - | CASSYSDLSNEQFF | TGTGCCAGCAGTTACTCTGACCTCTCCAATGAGCAGTTCTTC
TRBJ2-1 | TRBV18 | TRBD1 | CASSPGTGSNEQFF | TGTGCCAGCTCACCGGGGACAGGGAGCAATGAGCAGTTCTTC
TRBJ1-2 | TRBV2 | - | CASSGHGDDYGYTF | TGTGCCAGCAGCGGACACGGGGATGACTATGGCTACACCTTC
TRBJ1-6 | TRBV7-2 | - | CASSLGASYNSPLHF | TGTGCCAGCAGCTTAGGGGCCTCCTATAATTCACCCCTCCACTTT
TRBJ1-6 | TRBV4-1 | - | CASSSRPTVGENSPLHF | TGCGCCAGCAGCTCTAGACCGACAGTAGGGGAGAATTCACCCCTCCACTTT
TRBJ1-5 | TRBV19 | - | CASSRGQGRDQPQHF | TGTGCCAGTAGTAGGGGCCAGGGAAGGGATCAGCCCCAGCATTTT
TRBJ1-1 | TRBV10-3 | - | CAISAGLVPGEKNTEAFF | TGTGCCATCAGTGCTGGACTAGTGCCGGGAGAGAAAAACACTGAAGCTTTCTTT
TRBJ1-3 | TRBV18 | - | CASSPSTGPLLSGNTIYF | TGTGCCAGCTCACCGTCGACAGGACCATTGCTATCTGGAAACACCATATATTTT
TRBJ1-1 | TRBV13 | - | CASSFRQEGTEAFF | TGTGCCAGCAGCTTCCGACAGGAGGGCACTGAAGCTTTCTTT
TRBJ2-5 | TRBV2 | TRBD1 | CASSRDSSQETQYF | TGTGCCAGCAGTCGGGACAGCTCTCAAGAGACCCAGTACTTC
TRBJ2-3 | TRBV18 | TRBD2 | CASSPGLAGGDTQYF | TGTGCCAGCTCACCGGGACTAGCGGGGGGAGATACGCAGTATTTT
TRBJ1-1 | TRBV13 | - | CASSLKVRYTEAFF | TGTGCCAGCAGCTTAAAGGTGAGATACACTGAAGCTTTCTTT
TRBJ1-2 | TRBV5-6 | - | CASSLRRSYGYTF | TGTGCCAGCAGCTTACGTCGATCCTATGGCTACACCTTC
TRBJ1-1 | TRBV27 | - | CASSWGPGEGGTEAFF | TGTGCCAGCAGTTGGGGACCGGGGGAGGGGGGCACTGAAGCTTTCTTT
TRBJ1-4 | TRBV12-3/TRBV12-4 | - | CASSRRTNEKLFF | TGTGCCAGCAGCCGCCGGACGAATGAAAAACTGTTTTTT
TRBJ1-4 | TRBV4-1 | - | CASSQGSMRGEKLFF | TGCGCCAGCAGCCAAGGGTCAATGAGGGGTGAAAAACTGTTTTTT
TRBJ2-3 | TRBV11-2 | TRBD2 | CASSLLAGGPMAQYF | TGTGCCAGCAGCTTACTAGCGGGGGGTCCCATGGCGCAGTATTTT
TRBJ1-5 | TRBV29-1 | - | CSVVSDSSNQPQHF | TGCAGCGTCGTCTCTGACTCTAGCAATCAGCCCCAGCATTTT
TRBJ2-7 | TRBV7-9 | TRBD1 | CASSLVDRGPYEQYF | TGTGCCAGCAGCTTAGTCGACAGGGGGCCCTACGAGCAGTACTTC